This T cell receptor (beta chain) was obtained from a study of OX40 agonist ivuxolimab in advanced cancers. Study context: Prior anti-PD-1, anti-PD-L1 or anti-CTLA-4 therapy was allowed; around 40% had some.

Regarding this clone: Antigen unknown.

Findings and caveats of the study: Patients who responded partially at 0.1-3.0 mg/kg showed clonal expansion ranking among the lowest. CD8+ T cells averaged more expanded clones than CD4+.

Using immunoSEQ multiplex PCR, the repertoire was profiled, and TCRdb retains in-frame clones only, with some absent. The repertoire holds roughly 120,000 clones, with about 90% as singletons. Per the germline V gene, CDR1 is KGHSH and CDR2 is LQKENI. The ends were cut back, 2 bases at V and 7 bases at J, with 15 bases in the middle. This CDR3 comprises 15 residues. The receptor was derived from an adult with an advanced solid tumor such as melanoma, head and neck, liver or kidney cancer. Here the sequenced sample was CD4+ or CD8+ T cells sorted from blood, taken in a trial of the OX40 agonist ivuxolimab. This chain uses TRBV18 with TRBJ2-1, with D maybe TRBD1 (6 bases). CDR3 DNA: TGTGCCAGCTCACCAAATGAGGGGGTGAGGAATGAGCAGTTCTTC. Amino acid sequence: CASSPNEGVRNEQFF.